This paragraph reports one T cell receptor beta chain. Antigen unknown. This sample was taken from a study of Tregs in tolerant kidney transplant recipients. CD4+CD25+CD127- Tregs, CD4+CD25- non-Tregs, CD4 and CD8 cells were sorted. Some clones are missing from TCRdb's copy, which holds only in-frame ones; the method was immunoSEQ multiplex PCR. The data contain around 16,000 clones, around 90% of them singletons. Study-wide points: Activated donor B cell expansion appeared to reveal the most relevant donor-specific TCRbeta repertoire. Findings come from small patient numbers and require larger validation. Biological reproducibility was not directly addressed in this study.

Sequenced input: CD8+ T cells from blood. The sequence was collected from a human donor in good health.

CDR3: CASSQDSSTYNEQFF. CDR3 sequence (DNA): TGCGCCAGCAGCCAAGATTCGTCTACCTACAATGAGCAGTTCTTC. The rearrangement joins TRBV4-3 to TRBJ2-1; D gene ambiguous. Trimming took 0 bases from V and 2 from J, leaving 8 bases between them. The CDR3 is 15 amino acids. Per germline, CDR1 LGHNA and CDR2 YSLEER.